Listed here is a single T cell receptor (beta chain). The antigen remains undetermined. No infections or other immune events were documented during collection. Germline-derived CDR1 and CDR2 are SGHAT and FQNNGV. The junction had 8 bases not matched to a gene; V was cut back by 5 bases and J by 1 base. The CDR3 extends over 15 amino acids. This specimen comes from a study of identifying expanded T cells in peripheral blood. TCRdb's copy holds only in-frame clones and misses some; the assay was immunoSEQ multiplex PCR. There are tens of thousands of clones in the sample; more than 70% occur only once, and around 4.3% lies in the top ten. Notes on the study in general: About 1.3 clones differed between technical replicates, versus about 16 and 19 over time.

The sample was blood. This receptor was identified in a person between 18 and 75 years old in good health. The chain recombines TRBV11-2 with TRBJ2-7, with 7 bases that match TRBD1. The CDR3 loop is CASSPDRAASYEQYF. CDR3 DNA: TGTGCCAGCAGCCCTGACAGGGCCGCATCCTACGAGCAGTACTTC.